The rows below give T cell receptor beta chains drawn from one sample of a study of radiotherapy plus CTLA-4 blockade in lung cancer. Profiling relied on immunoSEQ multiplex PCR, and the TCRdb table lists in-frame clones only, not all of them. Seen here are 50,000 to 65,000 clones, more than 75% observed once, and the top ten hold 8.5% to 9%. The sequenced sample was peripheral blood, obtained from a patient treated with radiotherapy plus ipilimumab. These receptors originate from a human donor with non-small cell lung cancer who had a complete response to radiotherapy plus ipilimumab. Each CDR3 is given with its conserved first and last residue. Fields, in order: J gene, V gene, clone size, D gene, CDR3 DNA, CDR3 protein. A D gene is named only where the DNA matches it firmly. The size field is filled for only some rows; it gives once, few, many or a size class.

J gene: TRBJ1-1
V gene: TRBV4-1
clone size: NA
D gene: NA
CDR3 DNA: TGCGCCAGCAGCCAAGACAGGCTTTCTAACACTGAAGCTTTCTTT
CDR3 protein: CASSQDRLSNTEAFF

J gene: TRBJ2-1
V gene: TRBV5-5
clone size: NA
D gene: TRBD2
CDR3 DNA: TGTGCCAGCACCCCAAGTTTAGCGGGAAGAGCCTACAATGAGCAGTTCTTC
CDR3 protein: CASTPSLAGRAYNEQFF

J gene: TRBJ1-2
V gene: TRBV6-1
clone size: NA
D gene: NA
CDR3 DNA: TGTGCCAGCAGAACCGCCGGGACTAACTATGGCTACACCTTC
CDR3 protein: CASRTAGTNYGYTF

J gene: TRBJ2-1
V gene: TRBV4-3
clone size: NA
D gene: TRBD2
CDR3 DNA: TGCGCCAGCAGCCAAGGATTCGCTAGCGGTGGGGATGAGCAGTTCTTC
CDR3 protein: CASSQGFASGGDEQFF

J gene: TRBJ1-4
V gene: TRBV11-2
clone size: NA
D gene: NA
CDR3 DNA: TGTGCCAGCAGCGCGGGGGGGGGCCAAGAAAAACTGTTTTTT
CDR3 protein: CASSAGGGQEKLFF

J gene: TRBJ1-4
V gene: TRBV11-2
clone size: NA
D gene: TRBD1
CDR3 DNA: TGTGCCAGCAGCTACACCGGGACAGGGGGCAAAGAAAAACTGTTTTTT
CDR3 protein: CASSYTGTGGKEKLFF

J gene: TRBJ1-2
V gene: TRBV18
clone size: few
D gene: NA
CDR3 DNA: TGTGCCAGCTCACCTTCGGCGGGGGATGGCTACACCTTC
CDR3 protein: CASSPSAGDGYTF

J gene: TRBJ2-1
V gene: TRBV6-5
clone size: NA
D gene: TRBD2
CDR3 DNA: TGTGCCAGCACCCCTGGCGGGGGGGATGGCTATGAGCAGTTCTTC
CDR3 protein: CASTPGGGDGYEQFF

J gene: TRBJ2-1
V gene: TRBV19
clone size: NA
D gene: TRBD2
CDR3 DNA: TGTGCCAGTAACTCAGCGGGAGAATTACATGAGCAGTTCTTC
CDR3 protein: CASNSAGELHEQFF

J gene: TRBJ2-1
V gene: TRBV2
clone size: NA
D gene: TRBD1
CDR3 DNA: TGTGCCAGCTGCCTAGAGGCAGGGGGCTACAATGAGCAGTTCTTC
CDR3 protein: CASCLEAGGYNEQFF

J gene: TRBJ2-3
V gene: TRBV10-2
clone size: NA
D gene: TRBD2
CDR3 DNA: TGCGCCAGGGTTCACACCGGGACCCTTGGGGAGCGGGAGGGTCCGGGGTTCCCAGATACGCAGTATTTT
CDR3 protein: CARVHTGTLGEREGPGFPDTQYF

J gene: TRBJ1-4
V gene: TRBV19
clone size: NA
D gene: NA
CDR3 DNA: TGTGCCAGTAGTCCCACAGGGCCTGCTGAAAAACTGTTTTTT
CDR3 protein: CASSPTGPAEKLFF

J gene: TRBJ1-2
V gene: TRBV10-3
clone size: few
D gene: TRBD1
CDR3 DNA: TGTGCCATCAGTGTCTTCCCGGGACAGGGTGATGGCTACACCTTC
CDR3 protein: CAISVFPGQGDGYTF

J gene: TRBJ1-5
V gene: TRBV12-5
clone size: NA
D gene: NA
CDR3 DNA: TGTGCTAGTGGCGCCACAAATCAGCCCCAGCATTTT
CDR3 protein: CASGATNQPQHF

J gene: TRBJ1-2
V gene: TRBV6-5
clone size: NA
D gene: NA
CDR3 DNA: TGTGCCAGCACCCTTGGGGGAGGGAGGCGATATGGCTACACCTTC
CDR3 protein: CASTLGGGRRYGYTF

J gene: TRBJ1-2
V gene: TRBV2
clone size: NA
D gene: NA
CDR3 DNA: TGTGCCAGCAGTGAAGGGCAGGCAGGGGAAGGCTATGGCTACACCTTC
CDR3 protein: CASSEGQAGEGYGYTF

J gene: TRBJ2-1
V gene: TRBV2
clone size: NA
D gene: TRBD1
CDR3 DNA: TGTGCCAGCCCGGGACAGGGGAGGCAGTTCTTC
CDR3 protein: CASPGQGRQFF

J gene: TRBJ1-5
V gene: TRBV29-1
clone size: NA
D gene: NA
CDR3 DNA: TGCAGCGTTGCGGTTGGGGCGGCCTGGCCCCAGCATTTT
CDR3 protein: CSVAVGAAWPQHF

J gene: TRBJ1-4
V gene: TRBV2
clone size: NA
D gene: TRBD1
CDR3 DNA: TGTGCCAGCAGTTTAACAGGGGGCGCTAATGAAAAACTGTTTTTT
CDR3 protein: CASSLTGGANEKLFF

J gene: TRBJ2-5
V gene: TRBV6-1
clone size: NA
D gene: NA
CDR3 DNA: TGTGCCAGCAGTTCGGGATTGTGGGAGACCCAGTACTTC
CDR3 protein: CASSSGLWETQYF

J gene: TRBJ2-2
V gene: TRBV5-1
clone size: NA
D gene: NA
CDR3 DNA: TGCGCCAGCAGCCAGACAGGGAACACCGGGGAGCTGTTTTTT
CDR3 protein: CASSQTGNTGELFF

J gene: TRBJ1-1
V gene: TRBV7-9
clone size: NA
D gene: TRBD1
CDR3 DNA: TGTGCCAGCAGGCCAGGGGGACTCCGGTTGGGATGCACTGAAGCTTTCTTT
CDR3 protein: CASRPGGLRLGCTEAFF

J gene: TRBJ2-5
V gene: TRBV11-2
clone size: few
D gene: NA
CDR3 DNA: TGTGCCAGCAGCAAACCGGGACAGCGGGTGATGACCCAGTACTTC
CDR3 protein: CASSKPGQRVMTQYF

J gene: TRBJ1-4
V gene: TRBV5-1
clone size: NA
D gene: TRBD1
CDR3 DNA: TGCGCCAGCAGCCTGATGGGACAGGGTTTCAATGAAAAACTGTTTTTT
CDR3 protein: CASSLMGQGFNEKLFF

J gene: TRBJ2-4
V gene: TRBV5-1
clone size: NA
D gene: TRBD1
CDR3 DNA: TGCGCCAGCAGCCCGGGACAGATTAAAAACATTCAGTACTTC
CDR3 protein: CASSPGQIKNIQYF

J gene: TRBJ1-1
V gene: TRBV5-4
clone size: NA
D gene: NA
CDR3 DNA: TGTGCCAGCAGCTTGGAGACAGGTGAAGCTTTCTTT
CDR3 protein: CASSLETGEAFF

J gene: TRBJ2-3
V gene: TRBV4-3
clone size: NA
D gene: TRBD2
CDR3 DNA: TGCGCCAGCAGCCCTTGGACTAGCGGGGTCACAGATACGCAGTATTTT
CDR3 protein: CASSPWTSGVTDTQYF

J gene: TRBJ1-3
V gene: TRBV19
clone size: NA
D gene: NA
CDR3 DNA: TGTGCCAGTAGTATAGGAAACAGTTTTGGAAACACCATATATTTT
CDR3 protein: CASSIGNSFGNTIYF

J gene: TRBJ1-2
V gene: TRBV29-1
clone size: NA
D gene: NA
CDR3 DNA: TGCAGCGTTGACGGGATATATGGCTACACCTTC
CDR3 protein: CSVDGIYGYTF

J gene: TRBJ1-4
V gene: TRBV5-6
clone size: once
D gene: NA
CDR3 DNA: TGTGCCAGCAGCACGAGGCGGCAGGCGGAGGCTGAAAAACTGTTTTTT
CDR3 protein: CASSTRRQAEAEKLFF

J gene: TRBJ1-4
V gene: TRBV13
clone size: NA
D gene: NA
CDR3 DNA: TGTGCCAGCAGCTTTCGACAGTATAATGAAAAACTGTTTTTT
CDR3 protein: CASSFRQYNEKLFF

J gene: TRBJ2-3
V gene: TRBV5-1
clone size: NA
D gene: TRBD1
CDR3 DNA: TGCGCCAGCAGCGGGGACAGGGCCTTCACAGATACGCAGTATTTT
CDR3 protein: CASSGDRAFTDTQYF

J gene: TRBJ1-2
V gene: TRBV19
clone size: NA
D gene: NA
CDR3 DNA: TGTGCCAGTAGTAGGACAGCTAACTCCGGCTACACCTTC
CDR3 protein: CASSRTANSGYTF

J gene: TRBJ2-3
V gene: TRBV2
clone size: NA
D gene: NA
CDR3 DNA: TGTGCCAGCAGTTTGCGGGGTGCAGATACGCAGTATTTT
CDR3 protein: CASSLRGADTQYF

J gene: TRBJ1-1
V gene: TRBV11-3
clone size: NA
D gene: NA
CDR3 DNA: TGTGCCAGCAGCTTCCGAGACGGGGGGAAGGCTGAAGCTTTCTTT
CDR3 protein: CASSFRDGGKAEAFF

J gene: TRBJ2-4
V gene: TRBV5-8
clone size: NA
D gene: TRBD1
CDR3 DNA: TGTGCCAGCAACTACAGGGGGAGTTGGGACATTCAGTACTTC
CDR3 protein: CASNYRGSWDIQYF

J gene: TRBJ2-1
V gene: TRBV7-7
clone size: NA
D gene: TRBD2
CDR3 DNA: TGTGCTAGCAGCACTGGACTAGCGGTTGACAATGAGCAGTTCTTC
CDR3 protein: CASSTGLAVDNEQFF

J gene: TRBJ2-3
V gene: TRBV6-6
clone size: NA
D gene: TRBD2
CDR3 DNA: TGTGCCAGCATGGGGGGGGGTGGAGATACGCAGTATTTT
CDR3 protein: CASMGGGGDTQYF

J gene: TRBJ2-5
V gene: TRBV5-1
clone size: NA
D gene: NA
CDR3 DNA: TGCGCCAGCAGCCTGGAGGCGGAAGGCGCCTCCCAAGAGACCCAGTACTTC
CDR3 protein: CASSLEAEGASQETQYF

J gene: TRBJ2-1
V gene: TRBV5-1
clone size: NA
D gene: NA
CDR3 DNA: TGCGCCAGCAGCTTGGGCGGTTCCACCTACAATGAGCAGTTCTTC
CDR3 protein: CASSLGGSTYNEQFF

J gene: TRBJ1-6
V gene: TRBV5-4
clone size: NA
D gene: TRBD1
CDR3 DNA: TGTGCCAGCAGCTTGGCCGGGACAGGGCGGCCTAATTCACCCCTCCACTTT
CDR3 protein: CASSLAGTGRPNSPLHF

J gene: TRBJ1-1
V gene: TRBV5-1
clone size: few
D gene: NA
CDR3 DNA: TGCGCCAGCAGCTTGATACTGGACTCTAATCGGAACACTGAAGCTTTCTTT
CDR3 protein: CASSLILDSNRNTEAFF

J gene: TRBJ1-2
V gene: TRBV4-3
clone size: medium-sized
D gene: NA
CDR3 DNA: TGCGCCAGCAGCCCATGGGACACAGCTAACTATGGCTACACCTTC
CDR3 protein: CASSPWDTANYGYTF

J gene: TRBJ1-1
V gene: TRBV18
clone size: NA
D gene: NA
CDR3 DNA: TGTGCCAGCTCACCACCGCGGGGCAGGGCTGGCACTGAAGCTTTCTTT
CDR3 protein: CASSPPRGRAGTEAFF

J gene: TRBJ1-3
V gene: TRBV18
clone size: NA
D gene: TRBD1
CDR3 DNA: TGTGCCAGCTCATCGACAGGGGGAAACACCATATATTTT
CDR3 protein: CASSSTGGNTIYF

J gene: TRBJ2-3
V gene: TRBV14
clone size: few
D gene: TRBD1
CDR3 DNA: TGTGCCAGCAGCCAAACAGGGGCTGCCACAGATACGCAGTATTTT
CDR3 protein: CASSQTGAATDTQYF